This T cell receptor beta chain stems from a study of blood T cells in healthy people across ages. This clonotype came up a few times. Its target is not known. Study-wide points: Changes in expanded clonotypes were possibly confounded, as the CMV status of donors was unknown.

CDR1 LGHNA and CDR2 YSLEER come from the germline V gene. The CDR3 contains 17 residues. The V segment lost 2 bases and the J segment 3 bases; nucleotides outside the gene matches: 8. For the second PCR, which ran for 7 to 11 cycles, a sample-barcoded 5' primer and a J-beta primer mix were used. From each sample, at least 2.5 million paired-end reads containing CDR3 were obtained. TCRdb redid the calling of the 5' RACE reads with MiXCR, one entry per CDR3 protein. The sample holds 1.8 million or so distinct CDR3 sequences, roughly two fifths seen once. There were at least 5.5 micrograms of total RNA extracted from every sample.

The sequenced sample was blood. The chain couples TRBV4-3 to TRBJ1-2; 11 bases match TRBD1. This clonotype was obtained from a human donor in good health. This chain's CDR3 is CASSQRILGQGDYGYTF. CDR3 nucleotides: TGCGCCAGCAGCCAACGTATTTTGGGACAGGGGGACTATGGCTACACCTTC.